Shown below are 5 T cell receptor beta chains from a single sample sequenced in a study of T cells after yellow fever vaccination. TCRdb reanalysed the 5' RACE reads using MiXCR and keeps one entry per CDR3 protein. Here the sample spans roughly 300,000 distinct CDR3 sequences, less than 9.5% being singletons. The material sequenced was PBMCs, taken roughly seven weeks after the first yellow fever vaccination. All receptors come from a man aged 18-30 years who received the YFV17D yellow fever vaccine.

Only a few counts were recorded for this clonotype. This rearrangement joins TRBV6-1 to TRBJ2-2; no clear D gene. Trimming stripped 8 bases from V and 0 bases from J, with 7 bases between. Germline CDR1 and CDR2: MNHNS and SASEGT. The CDR3 is 13 residues long. The CDR3 is CASLRPNTGELFF. CDR3 sequence (DNA): TGTGCCAGCCTCCGACCGAACACCGGGGAGCTGTTTTTT.

CDR3 nucleotides: TGTGCCAGCAGTTTCGCGCCCTACGAGCAGTACTTC. It encodes CASSFAPYEQYF. The chain carries TRBV12-3 or TRBV12-4 and TRBJ2-7; D not certain. The ends were cut back, 3 bases at V and 2 bases at J, with 5 bases in the middle. CDR3 length equals 12 residues.

J is TRBJ2-4 and V is TRBV5-4; a weak D match, TRBD1 (6 bases). The germline gives CDR1 SGHNT, CDR2 YYREEE (reference sequence). The CDR3 loop spans 15 amino acids. V lost 2 bases to trimming and J lost 1 base, with 10 bases between them. The CDR3 nucleotides read TGTGCCAGCAGCTTCCCAGGGGCGGCCAAAAACATTCAGTACTTC. Translating gives CASSFPGAAKNIQYF.

This chain links TRBV19 with TRBJ1-5, with 8 bases fitting TRBD1. V gave up 3 bases and J gave up 2 bases; unmatched junction bases: 3. Germline V CDR1 and CDR2: LNHDA, SQIVND (reference sequence). The CDR3 has 15 residues. CDR3 residues: CASSIWGQGNQPQHF. DNA of the CDR3: TGTGCCAGTAGTATCTGGGGACAGGGCAATCAGCCCCAGCATTTT.

This clonotype was detected ten times or more. The chain couples TRBV4-3 to TRBJ2-3; 10 nucleotides line up with TRBD2. The trim removed 0 bases at V and 5 bases at J, leaving 5 bases unmatched. CDR3 length: 16 amino acids. CDR1 and CDR2 (germline): LGHNA, YSLEER. CDR3: CASSQESGGVGDTQYF. The CDR3 DNA sequence: TGCGCCAGCAGCCAAGAAAGCGGGGGGGTTGGAGATACGCAGTATTTT.